One and the same sample provided the 23 T cell receptor beta chains below, sequenced in a study of T cells in Graves' hyperthyroidism and ophthalmopathy. TCR beta CDR3 region amplification was performed from RNA transcripts. The HTBI set primed first-round TCR CDR3 RT-PCR. TCRdb ran MiXCR on the multiplex PCR reads and lists one entry per CDR3 protein. The data hold roughly 580,000 distinct CDR3 sequences, with roughly 14% observed a single time. Material: blood. These receptors originate from a young woman with Graves' hyperthyroidism that later progressed to Graves' ophthalmopathy.

This clonotype was picked up a small number of times. The chain links TRBV19 to TRBJ2-1, with D possibly TRBD2 on 7 matching bases. Per germline, CDR1 LNHDA and CDR2 SQIVND (reference sequence). The germline V and J ends were trimmed by 5 bases and 1 base, with 18 bases remaining between them. The length of the CDR3 is 17 residues. This CDR3 is CASSPPLAGASYNEQFF. The CDR3 coding sequence is TGTGCCAGTAGTCCACCCCTCGCGGGGGCTTCCTACAATGAGCAGTTCTTC.

This clonotype was counted at least ten times. The V gene is TRBV20-1, the J gene TRBJ1-1; no reliable D call. V lost 3 bases, J lost 2 bases, and 10 bases lay in between. The CDR3 runs to 13 residues. Germline CDR1 reads DFQATT; CDR2 reads SNEGSKA (reference sequence). The CDR3 nucleotides read TGCAGTGCTAGTGGTGGGGTCAACACTGAAGCTTTCTTT. Protein: CSASGGVNTEAFF.

This clonotype was seen many times. The CDR3 DNA is TGCAGCGTTGTTCGTACATGGGGGGCCGGGAACACTGAAGCTTTCTTT. It codes for CSVVRTWGAGNTEAFF. J is TRBJ1-1 and V is TRBV29-1; weak D call: TRBD1 (6 bases). Germline CDR1 and CDR2: SQVTM and ANQGSEA. The V and J ends lost 4 bases and 1 base respectively, with 19 bases between them. CDR3 length: 16 residues.

This clonotype has ten or more counts. The chain employs TRBV10-3 and TRBJ1-2, with D possibly being TRBD1 (6 bases). The CDR3 is 14 amino acids. V lost 3 bases and J lost 8, with 16 bases in between. Germline CDR1 is ENHRY and CDR2 is SYGVKD. CDR3 region: CAISESGGPYGYTF. DNA of the CDR3: TGTGCCATCAGTGAATCCGGGGGGCCTTACGGCTACACCTTC.

The chain carries TRBV3-1 and TRBJ2-2, with D possibly TRBD1 on 6 matching bases. Germline CDR1 and CDR2: LGHDT and YNNKEL (reference sequence). This CDR3 has 15 residues. V lost 2 bases and J lost 3, with 10 bases in between. CDR3 amino acids: CASSQRGGYTGELFF. In DNA, the CDR3 is TGTGCCAGCAGCCAAAGAGGGGGATACACCGGGGAGCTGTTTTTT.

The table lists this clonotype with many counts. V gene TRBV28 combines with J gene TRBJ1-2; D is possibly TRBD1 (6 bases). The CDR3 extends over 11 amino acids. V was cut by 7 bases and J by 5 bases, with 8 bases left in between. Germline lookup yields CDR1 MDHEN and CDR2 SYDVKM. CDR3 protein: CASTTGYGYTF. In DNA form, the CDR3 reads TGTGCCAGCACCACAGGGTATGGCTACACCTTC.

This clonotype was found a few times. The chain recombines TRBV2 with TRBJ1-4, with D maybe TRBD1 (5 bases). The V end lost 7 bases, the J end lost 8 bases, and 11 bases lay between the germline ends. CDR3 length: 12 amino acids. CDR1 is SNHLY and CDR2 is FYNNEI in the germline V gene. CDR3 coding DNA: TGTGCCAGCACGAACTGGGGGGAAAAACTGTTTTTT. Its protein product is CASTNWGEKLFF.

This clonotype was observed a few times. The V call is TRBV6-1, the J call TRBJ2-7, with 13 positions matching TRBD2. V shed 5 bases and J 3 bases; nucleotides not matched to a gene: 10. CDR3 size: 17 residues. In germline, CDR1 is MNHNS, CDR2 SASEGT. CDR3 coding DNA: TGTGCCAGCAGTTGGGGGGGCCGGACTAGCGGGAGCTACGAGCAGTACTTC. It translates to CASSWGGRTSGSYEQYF.

The V gene is TRBV28, the J gene TRBJ2-7; 7 positions agree with TRBD2. CDR1 is MDHEN, CDR2 SYDVKM, per germline. J gave up 2 bases and V 6 bases, and 7 bases lay outside the gene matches. This CDR3 has 14 amino acids. CDR3 in amino acids: CASRTSERAYEQYF. The CDR3 region has the DNA TGTGCCAGCAGAACTAGCGAGAGGGCCTACGAGCAGTACTTC. The complete variable domain, with remaining parts taken from reference TRBV28 and TRBJ2-7, reads DVKVTQSSRYLVKRTGEKVFLECVQDMDHENMFWYRQDPGLGLRLIYFSYDVKMKEKGDIPEGYSVSREKKERFSLILESASTNQTSMYLCASRTSERAYEQYFGPGTRLTVT.

There are a few counts of this clonotype. CDR3 region: CASSSTAEQILAKNIQYF. CDR3 in DNA: TGTGCCAGCAGTTCAACAGCCGAACAGATCCTAGCCAAAAACATTCAGTACTTC. V and J are TRBV6-2 or TRBV6-3 and TRBJ2-4, with unresolved D. The CDR3 runs 18 residues. The germline V gene encodes CDR1 MNHEY and CDR2 SVGEGT. V lost 4 bases and J lost 0, with 19 bases in between.

The table lists this clonotype with a few counts. The chain joins TRBV9 to TRBJ2-5; 9 bases fit TRBD1. Germline V gene lookup returns CDR1 SGDLS and CDR2 YYNGEE. The junction had 8 bases not matched to a gene; V was cut back by 1 base and J by 4 bases. This CDR3 contains 16 residues. DNA of the CDR3: TGTGCCAGCAGCGTATCACAGGGGGCGATGAGAGAGACCCAGTACTTC. Translation gives CASSVSQGAMRETQYF.

DNA of the CDR3: TGTGCCAGCAGCCCGGACGGGTCGAGCGTTGGAAACACCATATATTTT. This gives the protein CASSPDGSSVGNTIYF. The chain is built from TRBV9 and TRBJ1-3; D uncertain. Trimming removed 4 bases at V and 3 bases at J, with 17 bases between. There are 16 residues in the CDR3. Germline CDR1 and CDR2: SGDLS and YYNGEE.

The J gene is TRBJ2-1, the V gene TRBV11-2; maybe TRBD2 (6 bases). With 7 bases removed from V and 0 bases from J, the gap between germline ends came to 10 bases. The CDR3 consists of 14 residues. Looked up from germline, CDR1 is SGHAT and CDR2 is FQNNGV. CDR3 region: CASIGEVSYNEQFF. CDR3 bases: TGTGCCAGCATAGGGGAGGTCTCCTACAATGAGCAGTTCTTC. Filled out from reference TRBV11-2 and TRBJ2-1, the complete variable domain reads EAGVAQSPRYKIIEKRQSVAFWCNPISGHATLYWYQQILGQGPKLLIQFQNNGVVDDSQLPKDRFSAERLKGVDSTLKIQPAKLEDSAVYLCASIGEVSYNEQFFGPGTRLTVL.

There are a few counts of this clonotype. The genes are TRBV6-5 and TRBJ2-3, with D unclear. The CDR3 is 17 amino acids. Trimming left V 3 bases short and J 1 base short, with 17 bases between. The germline gives CDR1 MNHEY, CDR2 SVGAGI. CDR3 amino acids: CASSYRNPIWGTDTQYF. CDR3 DNA: TGTGCCAGCAGTTATAGAAACCCCATTTGGGGCACAGATACGCAGTATTTT.

The chain has TRBV4-1 and TRBJ2-6; D is uncertain. The CDR3 contains 17 residues. Trimming left V 0 bases short and J 0 bases short, with 9 bases between. CDR1 and CDR2 (germline): MGHRA, YSYEKL. CDR3 in amino acids: CASSQEAPSSGANVLTF. The CDR3, as DNA: TGCGCCAGCAGCCAAGAGGCTCCCAGCTCTGGGGCCAACGTCCTGACTTTC.

The gene calls are TRBV18 and TRBJ1-2; possible D gene TRBD1, 6 bases. The V gene's germline CDR1 is KGHSH and CDR2 LQKENI. The CDR3 sequence is 15 residues long. The germline V and J ends were trimmed by 0 bases and 3 bases, with 11 bases remaining between them. CDR3 protein: CASSPPDGTHYGYTF. In DNA, the CDR3 is TGTGCCAGCTCACCACCGGATGGGACACACTATGGCTACACCTTC.

This clonotype was seen at least ten times. The rearrangement links TRBV20-1 to TRBJ2-3; 11 bases align to TRBD2. Germline V gene sequence: CDR1 DFQATT, CDR2 SNEGSKA (reference sequence). This CDR3 is 17 amino acids long. The ends lost 3 bases at V and 3 bases at J; junction bases unmatched: 11. CDR3 residues: CSASDPSGRRGTDTQYF. As DNA, the CDR3 is TGCAGTGCTAGTGATCCTAGCGGGAGGAGGGGGACAGATACGCAGTATTTT.

The table lists this clonotype with many counts. V gene TRBV12-3 or TRBV12-4 combines with J gene TRBJ2-3, with D unresolved. V lost 3 bases and J lost 2, with 9 bases in between. This CDR3 is built from 14 residues. This CDR3 reads CASSFKDPTDTQYF. CDR3 sequence (DNA): TGTGCCAGCAGTTTTAAGGACCCCACAGATACGCAGTATTTT.

The rearrangement joins TRBV5-1 to TRBJ2-3; TRBD2 agrees at 10 bases. This CDR3 is built from 17 residues. J was trimmed by 3 bases and V by 0 bases; bases with no gene match: 7. Germline V CDR1 and CDR2: SGHRS, YFSETQ. CDR3 bases: TGCGCCAGCAGCTTGGGGACTAGCGGTTTCATGACAGATACGCAGTATTTT. Its translation: CASSLGTSGFMTDTQYF.

This clonotype was picked up many times. V and J are TRBV27 and TRBJ1-4; TRBD1 might be the D (5 bases). CDR1 and CDR2 from the germline V gene are MNHEY and SMNVEV (reference sequence). V lost 3 bases and J lost 0, with 14 bases in between. The CDR3 extends over 17 amino acids. CDR3 DNA sequence: TGTGCCAGCAGTTTTCTCACAGGCTCCGCAACTAATGAAAAACTGTTTTTT. It yields the protein CASSFLTGSATNEKLFF. Drawing the rest from reference TRBV27 and TRBJ1-4, the complete variable domain is EAQVTQNPRYLITVTGKKLTVTCSQNMNHEYMSWYRQDPGLGLRQIYYSMNVEVTDKGDVPEGYKVSRKEKRNFPLILESPSPNQTSLYFCASSFLTGSATNEKLFFGSGTQLSVL.

The table lists this clonotype with a few counts. The chain combines TRBV4-3 with TRBJ2-1, with 13 bases aligning to TRBD2. The CDR3 spans 16 residues. Per germline, CDR1 LGHNA and CDR2 YSLEER. J lost 4 bases, V lost 1 base, and 1 base had no gene match. Here the CDR3 reads CASSQVLAGGYNEQFF. The CDR3 bases are TGCGCCAGCAGCCAAGTACTAGCGGGAGGGTACAATGAGCAGTTCTTC.

This clonotype was counted many times. This chain uses TRBV7-3 with TRBJ2-1; D is ambiguous. V lost 6 bases and J 3 bases, leaving 12 bases between the germline ends. Germline V CDR1 and CDR2: SGHTA, FQGTGA. This CDR3 is 14 amino acids long. The CDR3: CASSNPTVYNEQFF. The CDR3 nucleotides are TGTGCCAGCAGTAACCCGACGGTCTACAATGAGCAGTTCTTC. The variable domain in full, with the rest retrieved from reference TRBV7-3 and TRBJ2-1, is GAGVSQTPSNKVTEKGKYVELRCDPISGHTALYWYRQSLGQGPEFLIYFQGTGAADDSGLPNDRFFAVRPEGSVSTLKIQRTERGDSAVYLCASSNPTVYNEQFFGPGTRLTVL.

Only a few counts were recorded for this clonotype. This chain connects TRBV19 to TRBJ2-2; no clear D gene. The V gene's germline CDR1 is LNHDA and CDR2 SQIVND (reference sequence). CDR3 length equals 14 residues. V was shortened by 3 bases and J by 5 bases, with 10 bases between the two germline ends. CDR3: CASSMQGLTGELFF. The CDR3 DNA sequence: TGTGCCAGTAGTATGCAAGGTTTGACCGGGGAGCTGTTTTTT.